Each of the 32 T cell receptor beta chains below was sequenced from the same sample in a study of sequential checkpoint blockade in melanoma. Libraries were prepared by immunoSEQ multiplex PCR; TCRdb keeps only in-frame clonotypes and omits some of them. The repertoire holds around 35,000 clones, with around 32% as singletons. Stated treatment: randomized to nivolumab then ipilimumab (arm A) or the reverse (arm B). This material consisted of tumor tissue (inferred from file names), taken from a patient given nivolumab and ipilimumab in sequence. The receptor source for this set is a human donor with melanoma.

The chain recombines TRBV7-1 with TRBJ1-1; the D gene is possibly TRBD1 (5 bases). TRBV7-1 counts as an open reading frame of uncertain function. CDR3 size: 13 residues. V dropped 4 bases and J dropped 6 bases, with 12 bases sitting between them. The CDR3 DNA reads as TGTGCCAGCAGCTTACCGGGACTCTCTGAAGCTTTCTTT. It codes for CASSLPGLSEAFF.

This chain joins TRBV30 and TRBJ1-1, with unresolved D. The CDR3 is made up of 15 amino acids. With 3 bases removed from V and 1 base from J, the gap between germline ends came to 15 bases. The germline V gene has CDR1 GTSNPN and CDR2 SVGIG (reference sequence). DNA of the CDR3: TGTGCCTGGAGCTCTGGTGGGTTCGGGAACACTGAAGCTTTCTTT. Protein sequence: CAWSSGGFGNTEAFF.

CDR3 sequence: CASSWMNTEAFF. The CDR3 DNA sequence: TGTGCCAGCAGTTGGATGAACACTGAAGCTTTCTTT. The rearrangement links TRBV6-8 to TRBJ1-1; D remains unclear. Trimming took 4 bases from V and 0 from J, leaving 3 bases between them. This CDR3 is 12 amino acids long. Germline V gene sequence: CDR1 MNHGY, CDR2 SAAAGT.

The CDR3 protein is CSVKEWDRGSDTQYF. CDR3 nucleotide sequence: TGCAGCGTTAAGGAGTGGGACAGGGGTTCAGATACGCAGTATTTT. The V gene is TRBV29-1, the J gene TRBJ2-3, with 10 bases that match TRBD1. Germline V gene lookup returns CDR1 SQVTM and CDR2 ANQGSEA. This CDR3 contains 15 residues. J lost 4 bases, V lost 5 bases, and 9 bases had no gene match.

There are a few counts of this clone. The chain joins TRBV11-3 to TRBJ2-5; D might be TRBD2 (6 bases). From germline, CDR1 is SGHNT and CDR2 YENEEA. The CDR3 loop spans 15 amino acids. The germline V and J ends were trimmed by 2 bases and 5 bases, with 15 bases remaining between them. The DNA of the CDR3 is TGTGCCAGCAGCTTAAACGGCGGGAACCGGGAGACCCAGTACTTC. Protein sequence: CASSLNGGNRETQYF.

V is TRBV29-1 and J is TRBJ1-2, with TRBD1 matching over 8 bases. Per the germline V gene, CDR1 is SQVTM and CDR2 is ANQGSEA. CDR3 length: 14 residues. Germline trimming cut 0 bases from V and 6 bases from J; bases unmatched to any gene: 6. CDR3 coding DNA: TGCAGCGTTGAAGACAGGGGGCTCAAGGATGGCTACACCTTC. Residues: CSVEDRGLKDGYTF.

V gene TRBV10-1 combines with J gene TRBJ2-3; 8 bases agree with TRBD2. The germline V gene encodes CDR1 WNHNN and CDR2 SYGVQD (reference sequence). The CDR3 is 14 amino acids. V lost 3 bases, J lost 6 bases, and 5 bases stayed unmatched. CDR3 sequence reads: CASSDFSGIDTQYF. The CDR3 region has the DNA TGCGCCAGCAGTGATTTTAGCGGGATTGATACGCAGTATTTT.

The chain links TRBV10-1 to TRBJ2-1; 16 positions match TRBD2. J was trimmed by 7 bases and V by 6 bases; bases with no gene match: 9. The germline V gene has CDR1 WNHNN and CDR2 SYGVQD (reference sequence). The CDR3 covers 17 residues. CDR3 coding DNA: TGCGCCAGCAGCCCCGGGACTAGCGGGAGGGCCGTAAATGAGCAGTTCTTC. Residues: CASSPGTSGRAVNEQFF.

The CDR3 nucleotides read TGTGCCAGCAACCCGCGGAAGGACACTGAAGCTTTCTTT. This sequence encodes CASNPRKDTEAFF. V usage is TRBV6-8 and J usage is TRBJ1-1; D unresolved. Germline V lookup: CDR1 MNHGY, CDR2 SAAAGT. The V end lost 7 bases, the J end lost 3 bases, and 12 bases lay between the germline ends. The length of the CDR3 is 13 residues.

This clone was seen a handful of times. This rearrangement joins TRBV6-7 to TRBJ2-2, with D unclear. TRBV6-7 is reported as an ORF; its role is uncertain. Trimming left V 8 bases short and J 5 bases short, with 18 bases between. CDR3 size: 15 residues. DNA of the CDR3: TGTGCCAGCGATGGCACACAACGGACGACCGGGGAGCTGTTTTTT. Encoded protein: CASDGTQRTTGELFF.

The chain has TRBV19 and TRBJ2-4, with 11 bases lining up with TRBD1. V lost 8 bases to trimming and J lost 5 bases; unmatched junction nucleotides: 2. Germline CDR1 is LNHDA and CDR2 is SQIVND (reference sequence). The length of the CDR3 is 13 residues. CDR3 residues: CASWGQGENIQYF. DNA for the CDR3: TGTGCCAGTTGGGGACAGGGGGAAAACATTCAGTACTTC.

V gene TRBV19 combines with J gene TRBJ1-1; tentative D call: TRBD1 (5 bases). This CDR3 has 15 residues. V shed 5 bases and J shed 4 bases, with 17 bases lying between them. Germline loops: CDR1 LNHDA, CDR2 SQIVND (reference sequence). The DNA of the CDR3 is TGTGCCAGTAGTCGTCCAGGGAGGGAAGGCACTGAAGCTTTCTTT. This sequence encodes CASSRPGREGTEAFF.

About this clone: Compared with germline, one end of the junction differs, possibly owing to a read error. The chain has TRBV6-8 and TRBJ2-2; TRBD1 aligns across 7 bases. Germline lookup yields CDR1 MNHGY and CDR2 SAAAGT. CDR3 length: 14 amino acids. DNA for the CDR3: TGTGCCATCAGTGCCGGACAGGCCACCGGGGAGCTGTTTTTT. This translates into CAISAGQATGELFF.

This clone occurred a few times. The V gene is TRBV6-8, the J gene TRBJ1-2; 12 bases match TRBD1. CDR1 is MNHGY and CDR2 is SAAAGT in the germline V gene. V lost 5 bases, J lost 4 bases, and 5 bases stayed unmatched. The CDR3 is made up of 15 amino acids. The CDR3 loop is CASSPGTGGSYGYTF. For the CDR3, the DNA is TGTGCCAGCAGTCCCGGGACAGGGGGCAGCTATGGCTACACCTTC.

This clone was seen more than once but under ten times. The V gene is TRBV28, the J gene TRBJ1-2, with a tentative D call TRBD1 (6 bases). CDR1 MDHEN and CDR2 SYDVKM come from the germline V gene. V lost 5 bases, J lost 7 bases, and 14 bases lay in between. The CDR3 covers 13 residues. CDR3 in DNA: TGTGCCAGCAGTCCGGGACATTTGGGTGGCTACACCTTC. Its protein is CASSPGHLGGYTF.

The chain uses TRBV30 and TRBJ2-1; TRBD2 matches 10 bases. Germline lookup yields CDR1 GTSNPN and CDR2 SVGIG (reference sequence). J gave up 5 bases and V 5 bases, and 9 bases lay outside the gene matches. The CDR3 has 15 amino acids. The CDR3 loop is CAWESAGGPDNEQFF. In DNA, the CDR3 is TGTGCCTGGGAGTCAGCGGGGGGGCCCGACAATGAGCAGTTCTTC.

This clone was observed a handful of times. J is TRBJ2-5 and V is TRBV7-7, with 9 bases identical to TRBD1. There are 16 residues in the CDR3. In germline, CDR1 is SSHAT, CDR2 FNYEAQ (reference sequence). V was clipped by 5 bases and J by 2 bases; unmatched bases: 9. The CDR3 protein is CASSLLSGQGQETQYF. CDR3 in DNA: TGTGCCAGCAGCCTTCTGTCGGGACAGGGACAAGAGACCCAGTACTTC.

This clone is a singleton in its sample. The chain is built from TRBV14 and TRBJ2-7; no clear D. Germline V CDR1 and CDR2: SGHDN, FVKESK. Trimming left V 3 bases short and J 0 bases short, with 6 bases between. This CDR3 spans 13 amino acids. CDR3 bases: TGTGCCAGCAGCCATTCAAACTCCTACGAGCAGTACTTC. It translates to CASSHSNSYEQYF. The full variable domain, its missing parts supplied by reference TRBV14 and TRBJ2-7, is EAGVTQFPSHSVIEKGQTVTLRCDPISGHDNLYWYRRVMGKEIKFLLHFVKESKQDESGMPNNRFLAERTGGTYSTLKVQPAELEDSGVYFCASSHSNSYEQYFGPGTRLTVT.

The chain recombines TRBV30 with TRBJ1-3, with a weak D call TRBD1 (5 bases). CDR1 and CDR2 (germline): GTSNPN, SVGIG (reference sequence). The CDR3 is 15 residues long. Deletions cut 5 bases from V and 0 bases from J, with 14 bases between. As DNA, the CDR3 is TGTGCCTGGGGCCCGGGACTGTCCTCTGGAAACACCATATATTTT. Translated, it gives CAWGPGLSSGNTIYF.

The J gene is TRBJ2-2, the V gene TRBV18, with 9 bases matching TRBD1. The CDR3 sequence is 16 residues long. J was trimmed by 1 base and V by 2 bases; bases with no gene match: 2. Looked up from germline, CDR1 is KGHSH and CDR2 is LQKENI. DNA for the CDR3: TGTGCCAGCTCACCAAAGGGACAGGGGAACACCGGGGAGCTGTTTTTT. Translated: CASSPKGQGNTGELFF.

This clone was detected a few times. The chain combines TRBV29-1 with TRBJ2-5; TRBD2 matches 10 bases. The CDR3 is made up of 14 amino acids. Germline V gene lookup returns CDR1 SQVTM and CDR2 ANQGSEA. The junction had 5 bases not matched to a gene; V was cut back by 3 bases and J by 4 bases. The CDR3 DNA sequence: TGCAGCGTTGATAGCGGGGGGATAGGAGAGACCCAGTACTTC. Its protein product is CSVDSGGIGETQYF. The whole variable domain, remainder taken from reference TRBV29-1 and TRBJ2-5, is SAVISQKPSRDICQRGTSLTIQCQVDSQVTMMFWYRQQPGQSLTLIATANQGSEATYESGFVIDKFPISRPNLTFSTLTVSNMSPEDSSIYLCSVDSGGIGETQYFGPGTRLLVL.

This clone was detected a few times. The DNA of the CDR3 is TGTGCCAGCTCGTTAAACATGGGAAACACCATATATTTT. This gives the protein CASSLNMGNTIYF. The V gene is TRBV12-5, the J gene TRBJ1-3, with no clear D. Germline CDR1 and CDR2: LGHNT and FRNRAP. The CDR3 is 13 amino acids.

This clone was detected a few times. The V call is TRBV9, the J call TRBJ1-3, with a weak D call TRBD1 (5 bases). V lost 3 bases and J lost 8, with 15 bases in between. Germline loops: CDR1 SGDLS, CDR2 YYNGEE. This CDR3 comprises 14 residues. The CDR3 region is CASSDPWGGDTIYF. The CDR3 DNA follows: TGTGCCAGCAGCGACCCCTGGGGGGGGGACACCATATATTTT.

The chain uses TRBV19 and TRBJ2-3; no clear D gene. Per the germline V gene, CDR1 is LNHDA and CDR2 is SQIVND (reference sequence). The CDR3 extends over 13 amino acids. V was clipped by 8 bases and J by 1 base, with 10 bases between them. The CDR3 spells CASVGLGTDTQYF. Written as DNA, the CDR3 is TGTGCCAGTGTCGGGTTGGGCACAGATACGCAGTATTTT.

This rearrangement joins TRBV19 to TRBJ2-2; no reliable D call. V shed 7 bases and J shed 0 bases, with 9 bases lying between them. Germline V gene data show CDR1 as LNHDA and CDR2 as SQIVND (reference sequence). The CDR3 covers 14 residues. The chain's CDR3 is CASKVDPNTGELFF. CDR3 nucleotide sequence: TGTGCCAGTAAAGTGGACCCGAACACCGGGGAGCTGTTTTTT.

The chain employs TRBV6-8 and TRBJ1-2, with 8 bases aligning to TRBD1. Germline CDR1 reads MNHGY; CDR2 reads SAAAGT. CDR3 length equals 15 residues. V lost 5 bases to trimming and J lost 5 bases; unmatched junction nucleotides: 10. CDR3 sequence (DNA): TGTGCCAGCAGTGTTGGACAGGGTGGTCTTTATGGCTACACCTTC. It yields the protein CASSVGQGGLYGYTF.

This clone showed up just a few times. The chain combines TRBV9 with TRBJ2-2; possibly TRBD2 for D (6 bases). Germline V gives CDR1 SGDLS, CDR2 YYNGEE. There are 16 residues in the CDR3. Trimming removed 1 base at V and 6 bases at J, with 16 bases between. CDR3 loop: CASSVSGTSLAGELFF. As DNA, the CDR3 is TGTGCCAGCAGCGTATCCGGGACTTCCCTTGCCGGGGAGCTGTTTTTT. Full variable domain (rest looked up from reference TRBV9 and TRBJ2-2): DSGVTQTPKHLITATGQRVTLRCSPRSGDLSVYWYQQSLDQGLQFLIQYYNGEERAKGNILERFSAQQFPDLHSELNLSSLELGDSALYFCASSVSGTSLAGELFFGEGSRLTVL.

This clone showed up many times. The rearrangement links TRBV11-3 to TRBJ2-2; no clear D gene. Trimming cost V 5 bases and J 6 bases, with 16 bases left between them. The CDR3 sequence is 15 residues long. Germline V gives CDR1 SGHNT, CDR2 YENEEA. The CDR3, as DNA: TGTGCCAGCAGCAAAACGGGTAGCTTTTCCGGGGAGCTGTTTTTT. It codes for CASSKTGSFSGELFF.

This clone appeared a few times. The chain recombines TRBV28 with TRBJ1-5; D gene ambiguous. The V and J ends lost 4 bases and 7 bases respectively, with 8 bases between them. There are 12 residues in the CDR3. Germline V gene sequence: CDR1 MDHEN, CDR2 SYDVKM. The DNA of the CDR3 is TGTGCCAGCAGTTCCGTGGGACAGCCCCAGCATTTT. It codes for CASSSVGQPQHF.

This clone was seen a few times. V is TRBV2 and J is TRBJ2-5; 9 nucleotides line up with TRBD1. J lost 4 bases, V lost 11 bases, and 5 bases had no gene match. CDR1 and CDR2 (germline): SNHLY, FYNNEI. CDR3 length equals 12 residues. The CDR3 DNA follows: TGTGCCGGGACACAGGGGGCAGAGACCCAGTACTTC. Its translation is CAGTQGAETQYF.

This clone was detected only a few times. The chain recombines TRBV7-1 with TRBJ1-2; D possibly corresponds to TRBD1 (6 bases). TRBV7-1 is an ORF, with its function uncertain. V was clipped by 6 bases and J by 6 bases, with 14 bases between them. The CDR3 extends over 13 amino acids. The CDR3 region has the DNA TGTGCCAGCAGACTTTCCACAGGGAATGGCTACACCTTC. It is translated as CASRLSTGNGYTF.

CDR3 in DNA: TGTGCCAGCAGTGAAGGGGAAGGGACGAAATATGGCTACACCTTC. This encodes CASSEGEGTKYGYTF. J is TRBJ1-2 and V is TRBV6-1; tentative D call: TRBD1 (5 bases). Trimming pared 1 base from V and 5 bases from J, leaving 14 bases between. Germline V lookup: CDR1 MNHNS, CDR2 SASEGT. This CDR3 spans 15 amino acids.